This TCR beta chain appears in the sequencing data of a study of cytomegalovirus exposure and HLA in healthy donors (dated by TCRdb to 2016 to 2017). Context from the whole study: An earlier analysis of several hundred of the donors reported 276 Gb of sequence data and approximately 120 million unique TCR beta sequences obtained from some 200 million T cells. Around 330 gigabases of sequencing data and tens of millions of unique TCR sequences made up an early release that covered nearly 650 HLA-typed donors. Among the roughly 400 genotyped donors, approximately 77% belonged to the genetic ancestry cluster associated with self-reported Caucasian donors. The aim of the study was to test whether cataloging public T cell receptors could identify signatures of past pathogen exposure. The T cell repertoires of several hundred subjects were profiled by immunosequencing and related to cytomegalovirus serostatus. Along with the roughly 700-subject first cohort, a separate validation cohort of over a hundred different subjects was used. To predict cytomegalovirus infection status, the study brought together high-throughput TCR immunosequencing, statistical association of individual TCRs with disease status, and machine learning. To study patterns of TCR occurrence, a later analysis re-analyzed previously published TCR beta repertoires from several hundred donors and added high-resolution HLA genotyping. Rather than using new phenotypic data, the later analysis identified candidate immune exposures from TCR beta sequences and from how often those sequences occurred across donors. To decide whether each TCR beta V gene segment behaved as functional or pseudogenic, an earlier analysis of approximately 600 of the donors relied on high-throughput TCR beta sequencing. Alongside the repertoire data, information on donor age, sex, ethnicity and CMV serostatus was compiled. In a later genetic analysis, genome-wide SNP genotypes for about three fifths of the roughly 670 donors were used, and that subset was treated as a discovery cohort. All discovery cohort repertoires had been generated using a single sequencing platform. HLA typing included class I and class II loci at four-digit resolution. Typing coverage varied by locus: roughly 620-630 donors for A, B, C, DRB1 and DQB1; roughly 560 for DQA1; over 600 for DPA1; some 470 for DPB1. Because of strong linkage in the cohort, roughly five DR-DQ haplotypes were treated as single units for association and clustering. Among roughly 400 genotyped donors of the cohort, an average of around 240,000 unique TCR beta nucleotide sequences were sequenced per donor, around 18% of them non-productive. Results the study describes overall, beyond this receptor: Most CMV-associated TCR beta chains appeared to be HLA-restricted in a later analysis, and the HLA associations seemed to be driven largely by CMV exposure. In a later analysis, TCR association rates were found to vary across HLA loci, with the most associated TCRs seen for DRB1 alleles and the fewest for HLA-C alleles. A cluster of highly shared sequence variants was judged likely to be a technical artifact of the sequencing pipeline. While some public TCRs were present in many individuals, most TCR sequences turned up only very rarely across donors. In a later analysis, HLA-associated TCR beta chains showed more clonal expansion and lower generation probabilities than non-associated chains that were equally common. According to a later genetic analysis, donors in an Asian-associated ancestry cluster had fewer N-insertions in productive TCRs than the approximately 710-donor mean. Strong co-occurrence of HLA alleles, especially DR and DQ, made assigning TCR associations to individual alleles difficult. The cohort was sequenced for TCR beta chains only, and without alpha or paired-chain data the features that could be detected were limited. The study gave a list of some 150 TCR beta chains associated with cytomegalovirus. Because HLA typing was missing for some donors at each locus, association tests included only the typed subset. In an earlier analysis of some 500 of the donors, most TCR beta V segments were observed in productive rearrangements about 90% or about 30% of the time, broadly matching IMGT annotations. Immune exposure information for the cohort was limited to CMV serostatus. The classifier was reported to diagnose cytomegalovirus status with high specificity and sensitivity in both the original cohort and the validation cohort. About 17 rarely observed V segments, including chromosome 9 orphons, were excluded from the earlier analysis of approximately 500 of the donors because counts were too low. A later analysis associated approximately 17,000 TCR beta sequences with specific HLA alleles at a false discovery rate of 0.05. Some IMGT-functional V segments, including TRBV6-2 and TRBV6-3, could not be told apart with the 87-base-pair reads, so those segments were excluded. A few of the identified cytomegalovirus-associated TCR beta chains were confirmed in vitro to be specific for cytomegalovirus antigens. The authors suggested that the approach could potentially be extended to other disease states and immunological phenotypes. Roughly uniform sequencing depth across donors was assumed in presence/absence analyses, although this assumption may not hold. Correlated functional status among segregating V segments might reflect linkage disequilibrium, but an unknown experimental factor could not be ruled out. According to a later analysis, parvovirus B19, influenza, CMV and Epstein-Barr virus appeared linked to several top co-occurrence clusters. A further reported finding was that TCR beta sequences accurately predicted the HLA-A and HLA-B alleles for most subjects in the first cohort. A later genetic analysis associated a missense DCLRE1C variant with V-gene and J-gene trimming of TCR beta chains, and an independent cohort replicated the association.

In this sample, this clone turned up a few times. Its binding antigen is unknown. No much larger clonotype is one base removed from it; base qualities were not supplied. The germline V gene (reference sequence) gives CDR1 as LNHDA and CDR2 as SQIVND. Relative to germline, V is missing 5 bases and J is missing 4 bases, with 3 bases of the junction outside any gene match. The CDR3 covers 13 residues, taking in both the cysteine and the phenylalanine. Only the CDR3 DNA stays, 39 bases, in frame from base 1. Libraries came from the immunoSEQ multiplex PCR assay. For the multiplex PCR, a mixture combining 60 forward primers for TCR Vbeta segments and 13 reverse primers for TCR Jbeta segments was used. A multiplex PCR assay on genomic DNA amplified the CDR3 region of rearranged TCR beta genes. On the Illumina HiSeq System, the amplified TCR beta libraries were sequenced as 87-base-pair reads. In the original analysis: Across the 500 to 850 repertoires, a later analysis counted roughly 77 million unique TCR beta chains, 9.5 million to 12 million of which were shared by at least two donors. A nearest-neighbor algorithm error-corrected the raw reads and collapsed the reads into unique sequences, merging closely related sequences to remove PCR and sequencing errors. To assign V, D and J gene segments, CDR3 sequences were aligned to IMGT reference sequences. For a sequence to be retained, a match of at least six nucleotides to both a V gene segment and a J gene segment was required. Rearrangements were classified as productive when the CDR3 lacked stop codons and remained in frame with V and J, and all other rearrangements were classified as non-productive. Following IMGT convention, CDR3 was defined as the stretch from the second conserved V-encoded cysteine up to the conserved J-encoded phenylalanine. In an earlier analysis of 550 to 650 of the donors, sequences lacking an unambiguous match to a single V gene segment were excluded. In an earlier analysis of 450 to 750 of the donors, a V segment was called functional when productive rearrangements were above 56.7%, and segregating when the standard deviation between donors exceeded 5%. A statistical classification framework was developed to diagnose cytomegalovirus status using the catalog of TCR beta chain sequences. A later analysis assigned V and J genes by comparing TCR nucleotide sequences with IMGT/GENE-DB human TR gene sequences. A later analysis assigned CDR3 sequences and most-parsimonious VDJ recombination scenarios with the TCRdist pipeline. A later analysis defined each TCR beta chain by its CDR3 amino acid sequence plus V-gene family, and excluded reads lacking a unique V-gene family. In a later analysis, 500 to 700 highly shared, low-generation-probability nucleotide sequences were removed to address suspected cross-contamination and a sequencing artifact. A later analysis calculated a clonal expansion index for each public chain from normalized within-repertoire ranks of inferred template counts. Generation probabilities in a later analysis came from a VDJ recombination model fitted to out-of-frame rearrangements, and those results were checked against IGoR. In a later analysis, TCR-TCR, TCR-HLA and TCR-CMV co-occurrence was scored with hypergeometric tests, and a repertoire-size bias correction was applied to TCR pairs. To estimate false discovery rates, a later analysis permuted the HLA or CMV assignments 20 times. In a later analysis, co-occurring TCRs were grouped using DBSCAN, with TCRdist sequence similarity added in when clustering inside HLA-allele-positive subsets. Co-occurrence clustering excluded repertoires with fewer than 30,000 or more than 120,000 public chains, plus five with anomalous nucleotide sharing. In TCRdb, the immuneACCESS table is reduced to in-frame sequences with V and J assigned. These tables do not hold every clone; where another copy was compared, an unresolved V gene accounts for under half, and the others remain unexplained. Clonal size and the V and J genes are those of that table, whereas D and trimming came from the DNA. The table for this sample lists 100,000 to 150,000 clones; roughly a tenth of them were counted only once. Jointly, the top ten make up approximately 4.4% of the sample.

The cohort comprised approximately 700 healthy bone marrow donors. At the time of sampling, every cohort member was nominally healthy, though immune exposures that went unrecorded were likely present. The donor was CMV seropositive and belonged to the group of about 290 seropositive cohort members. A peripheral blood sample was provided by each donor, and peripheral blood mononuclear cells were used for TCR beta sequencing. The Qiagen DNeasy Blood Extraction Kit was used to extract genomic DNA from the blood cell samples. Sequencing was carried out using PBMCs. The rearrangement joined TRBV19 to TRBJ2-7, with 9 central nucleotides matching TRBD2. This sequence originates from a woman aged 18-29 years in good health and CMV-seropositive. The CDR3 region reads CASSAAGGYEQYF. The nucleotides read TGTGCCAGTAGTGCCGCGGGAGGGTACGAGCAGTACTTC. Reference TRBV19 and TRBJ2-7 proteins supply the regions before and after the CDR3; the full variable domain is: DGGITQSPKYLFRKEGQNVTLSCEQNLNHDAMYWYRQDPGQGLRLIYYSQIVNDFQKGDIAEGYSVSREKKESFPLTVTSAQKNPTAFYLCASSAAGGYEQYFGPGTRLTVT.